A selection of T cell receptor beta chains follows, all from one sample in a study of cytomegalovirus exposure and HLA in healthy donors. Profiled with immunoSEQ multiplex PCR; TCRdb holds only in-frame clones, not every one. This sample yields fewer than 65,000 clones, of which approximately 89% are seen a single time; 15% belongs to the top ten. The specimen was PBMCs. The receptors here all came from a woman aged 18 to 35 in good health and CMV-seronegative. Both conserved end residues are trimmed from each CDR3. Each record gives: CDR3 length, V gene, clone size, J gene, CDR3 protein. A clone size is listed for some rows: how often the clone was seen (once, few, many), or a class if it is expanded.

12	TRBV2	NA	TRBJ2-3	ASSEAYSADTQY
8	TRBV20-1	NA	TRBJ2-2	SASAGELF
12	TRBV29-1	NA	TRBJ2-2	SVALAGVIGELF
12	TRBV30	NA	TRBJ2-4	AWRGRDVKNIQY
11	TRBV25-1	NA	TRBJ2-5	ASSRGAEETQY
10	TRBV25-1	NA	TRBJ2-1	ASRGQGTEQF
12	TRBV11-1	NA	TRBJ1-1	ASSSRGSDTEAF
13	TRBV5-1	NA	TRBJ2-7	ASRPGQISSYEQY
13	TRBV18	NA	TRBJ2-7	ASSPTGTGGHEQY
14	TRBV5-1	NA	TRBJ2-7	ASSLLNQGQAKEQY
15	TRBV7-2	NA	TRBJ2-1	ASSLVSIAGGHNEQF
13	TRBV5-1	NA	TRBJ1-6	ASSLVGTGESSLH
14	TRBV13	NA	TRBJ1-6	ASSLAGLLFRDHLH
13	TRBV10-3	NA	TRBJ1-2	AISDFAEANYGYT
11	TRBV15	NA	TRBJ2-5	ATSRQGIETQY
16	TRBV4-2	NA	TRBJ2-2	ASSQAAGAGVYTGELF
14	TRBV6-5	once	TRBJ2-7	ASSYSTGTGGYEQY
15	TRBV4-3	NA	TRBJ2-1	ASSQESPSGTPNEQF
15	TRBV9	NA	TRBJ2-1	ASSPIPQAAGNNEQF
13	TRBV10-3	NA	TRBJ1-1	AISGGQGVNTEAF
14	TRBV5-6	once	TRBJ2-1	ASSLGWRDGGGLEF
13	TRBV7-7	NA	TRBJ1-6	ASSPPGQDNSPLH
10	TRBV6-5	NA	TRBJ2-7	ASQLPGGEQY
14	TRBV11-3	NA	TRBJ2-1	ASSPEGQRTYNEQF
14	TRBV7-3	NA	TRBJ2-1	ASSLTTAGGSNEQF
16	TRBV9	NA	TRBJ2-5	ASSVGGSGRGRPETQY
13	TRBV18	NA	TRBJ2-5	ASSPTGYPQETQY
12	TRBV9	NA	TRBJ1-2	ASSVEDRGYGYT
12	TRBV19	NA	TRBJ1-3	ASSPDRAGNTIY
14	TRBV5-1	NA	TRBJ2-2	ASSFGQGANTGELF
15	TRBV5-1	NA	TRBJ2-6	ASSLLGTGNGANVLT
12	TRBV2	few	TRBJ2-1	ASSLDRVRNEQF
12	TRBV15	NA	TRBJ2-1	ATSRDSRGEQQF
11	TRBV18	NA	TRBJ2-7	ASSLRPGDEQY
12	TRBV4-1	NA	TRBJ2-2	ASSPQGAGGELF
10	TRBV6-1	NA	TRBJ1-2	ASTEWGGGYT
12	TRBV19	NA	TRBJ1-2	ASSLWGGQYGYT
12	TRBV5-4	NA	TRBJ1-5	ASSAGGGNQPQH
15	TRBV4-2	NA	TRBJ2-5	ASSRNGGTSGQETQY
13	TRBV19	NA	TRBJ1-4	ASSNPGGANEKLF
15	TRBV21-1	NA	TRBJ1-3	ASSDRGRSPSGNTIY
12	TRBV6-5	NA	TRBJ2-2	ATGTSGNTGELF
13	TRBV5-8	NA	TRBJ1-4	ASSSIQGGAEKLF
12	TRBV11-2	NA	TRBJ1-6	ASSVDRVNSPLH
13	TRBV19	NA	TRBJ1-1	ASSIGDRGRGEAF
12	TRBV2	NA	TRBJ2-2	ASSQGYLSGELF
11	TRBV5-6	NA	TRBJ1-2	ASSLTGSGGYT
15	TRBV5-4	NA	TRBJ2-5	ASSWTGLGRHQETQY
16	TRBV18	NA	TRBJ2-1	ASSYSEPGQGSYNEQF
14	TRBV7-9	NA	TRBJ2-1	ASSLAGGPSYNEQF
11	TRBV27	NA	TRBJ1-4	ASSLFIGEKLF
15	TRBV7-9	once	TRBJ1-2	ASSFPRLGGGIYGYT
15	TRBV5-1	NA	TRBJ2-3	ASSLEAGAGRTDTQY